This T cell receptor (beta chain) was recovered during a study of blood T cell repertoires in COVID-19. Trimming stripped 4 bases from V and 3 bases from J, with 10 bases between. Germline CDR1 SGHKS, CDR2 YYEKEE (reference sequence). CDR3 length: 13 amino acids. The repertoire was sequenced with immunoSEQ multiplex PCR; TCRdb's copy has only in-frame clones and lacks some. The table has some 220,000 clones, over 75% seen once. The sequenced sample was peripheral blood. The sequence came from a human donor in a cohort sampled during active COVID-19. The chain links TRBV5-5 to TRBJ2-5; D possibly corresponds to TRBD2 (6 bases). The CDR3, as DNA: TGTGCCAGCAGCGGGAGGAGGGAAGAGACCCAGTACTTC. Encoded protein: CASSGRREETQYF.